One sample yielded the 19 T cell receptor beta chains listed below, sequenced in a study of shared clonotypes between healthy human individuals. In the naive CD8 group, cells lacked CD45RO and were positively selected for CCR7, so terminally differentiated effector memory CD45RA+ cells were left out. Profiling relied on immunoSEQ multiplex PCR, and the TCRdb table lists in-frame clones only, not all of them. The sample yields some 2,100,000 clones, roughly 91% seen once. Sample: naive CD8+ T cells from PBMCs. Receptors originate from a man between 18 and 35 years old in good health. Some clones in this sample may be carry-over from other donors' samples.

The chain combines TRBV6-6 with TRBJ1-2; 9 bases map to TRBD1. Germline-derived CDR1 and CDR2 are MNHNY and SVGAGI (reference sequence). J gave up 3 bases and V 0 bases, and 5 bases lay outside the gene matches. The CDR3 covers 16 residues. CDR3: CASSYSMTGGDYGYTF. The CDR3 DNA sequence: TGTGCCAGCAGTTACTCGATGACAGGGGGGGACTATGGCTACACCTTC.

The chain is built from TRBV2 and TRBJ1-1, with D perhaps matching TRBD1 (5 bases). The germline V gene encodes CDR1 SNHLY and CDR2 FYNNEI. With 9 bases removed from V and 3 bases from J, the gap between germline ends came to 11 bases. The CDR3 loop spans 12 amino acids. The CDR3 sequence is CASRGLDTEAFF. In nucleotides, the CDR3 is TGTGCCAGTAGGGGATTGGACACTGAAGCTTTCTTT.

The CDR3 reads CASSLGGQKEQFF. In nucleotides, the CDR3 is TGTGCCAGCAGCTTAGGGGGACAAAAAGAGCAGTTCTTC. The chain combines TRBV7-9 with TRBJ2-1; TRBD1 might be the D (6 bases). Trimming left V 1 base short and J 10 bases short, with 11 bases between. CDR3 size: 13 residues. CDR1 and CDR2 from the germline V gene are SEHNR and FQNEAQ (reference sequence).

This chain links TRBV13 with TRBJ2-1, with 8 bases aligning to TRBD2. The V and J ends lost 5 bases and 6 bases, in that order; junction bases with no gene match: 12. The length of the CDR3 is 16 residues. Germline V gene lookup returns CDR1 PRHDT and CDR2 FYEKMQ (reference sequence). CDR3 in DNA: TGTGCCAGCAGCCCTTGGGGTAGCGGGACTCCCAATGAGCAGTTCTTC. Translating gives CASSPWGSGTPNEQFF.

The rearrangement joins TRBV5-6 to TRBJ2-2, with D possibly being TRBD2 (6 bases). V was pared by 1 base and J by 0 bases, with 13 bases between. The length of the CDR3 is 17 residues. CDR1 SGHDT and CDR2 YYEEEE come from the germline V gene. Written as DNA, the CDR3 is TGTGCCAGCAGCTTGCGCTACGGGAGTCCGAACACCGGGGAGCTGTTTTTT. It codes for CASSLRYGSPNTGELFF.

V is TRBV6-6 and J is TRBJ2-7, with D perhaps being TRBD1 or TRBD2 (5 bases each). This CDR3 is built from 14 residues. The germline CDR1 and CDR2 sequences are MNHNY and SVGAGI (reference sequence). V dropped 6 bases and J dropped 7 bases, with 19 bases sitting between them. This CDR3 reads CASSYAEGFQEQYF. CDR3 DNA: TGTGCCAGCAGCTATGCCGAGGGGTTTCAGGAGCAGTACTTC.

This clone has a single count. The chain couples TRBV6-6 to TRBJ1-2, with D perhaps matching TRBD1 (6 bases). CDR3 length: 15 residues. Germline CDR1 MNHNY, CDR2 SVGAGI (reference sequence). V was cut by 7 bases and J by 8 bases, with 23 bases left in between. CDR3 in amino acids: CASTTSRGGGAGYTF. The DNA of the CDR3 is TGTGCCAGCACCACCTCGAGGGGGGGAGGGGCGGGCTACACCTTC.

The chain has TRBV27 and TRBJ2-3; 13 bases agree with TRBD2. This CDR3 spans 16 amino acids. CDR1 and CDR2 from the germline V gene are MNHEY and SMNVEV (reference sequence). V lost 5 bases, J lost 7 bases, and 9 bases stayed unmatched. In nucleotides, the CDR3 is TGTGCCAGCAGTACCTGGACTAGCGGGAGAGGGAATACGCAGTATTTT. It codes for CASSTWTSGRGNTQYF.

V gene TRBV10-2 combines with J gene TRBJ2-5; 9 bases align to TRBD2. The J segment lost 5 bases and the V segment lost 6 bases, leaving 16 bases of the junction unmatched. This CDR3 has 17 amino acids. Germline V gives CDR1 WSHSY, CDR2 SAAADI. The CDR3 region is CASSLRGISGSRETQYF. The CDR3 coding sequence is TGCGCCAGCAGCCTACGGGGAATTAGCGGGAGTAGGGAGACCCAGTACTTC.

This clone has just a few counts. The chain has TRBV19 and TRBJ1-1; D unclear. CDR1 is LNHDA and CDR2 is SQIVND in the germline V gene (reference sequence). The CDR3 is 14 residues long. The V end lost 7 bases, the J end lost 0 bases, and 12 bases lay between the germline ends. CDR3 bases: TGTGCCAGTACTTCACGAGGGCTGAACACTGAAGCTTTCTTT. Its translation: CASTSRGLNTEAFF.

The chain has TRBV5-1 and TRBJ2-7, with 10 nucleotides matching TRBD2. V was pared by 7 bases and J by 4 bases, with 5 bases of the junction left unmatched. The germline gives CDR1 SGHRS, CDR2 YFSETQ. The CDR3 runs to 13 residues. The CDR3 region is CASRVAGGYEQYF. In DNA, the CDR3 is TGCGCCAGCCGAGTAGCGGGAGGATACGAGCAGTACTTC.

V is TRBV29-1 and J is TRBJ1-2; perhaps TRBD1 as D (5 bases). V was clipped by 0 bases and J by 3 bases, with 11 bases between them. Germline values: CDR1 SQVTM, CDR2 ANQGSEA. The CDR3 totals 14 residues. In DNA, the CDR3 is TGCAGCGTTGAAGATCCTGCAGGGTACTATGGCTACACCTTC. Protein product: CSVEDPAGYYGYTF.

V gene TRBV12-5 combines with J gene TRBJ1-1; D remains unclear. V lost 8 bases and J lost 1, with 8 bases in between. The CDR3 length is 12 residues. Per germline, CDR1 LGHNT and CDR2 FRNRAP. The CDR3, as DNA: TGTGCTAGTCGGGGAGGGAACACTGAAGCTTTCTTT. Amino acids: CASRGGNTEAFF.

The rearrangement uses TRBV9 and TRBJ1-5; D possibly corresponds to TRBD1 (6 bases). The CDR3 extends over 14 amino acids. The germline V gene has CDR1 SGDLS and CDR2 YYNGEE. V was pared by 4 bases and J by 0 bases, with 8 bases between. The CDR3 DNA sequence: TGTGCCAGCAGCACAGGGAATAGCAATCAGCCCCAGCATTTT. Its translation: CASSTGNSNQPQHF.

V is TRBV7-8 and J is TRBJ2-1, with 13 bases that match TRBD2. The germline V gene encodes CDR1 SGHVS and CDR2 FQNEAQ. Germline trimming cut 4 bases from V and 7 bases from J; bases unmatched to any gene: 7. The CDR3 totals 16 residues. The CDR3 protein is CASSSRTSGSANEQFF. CDR3 sequence (DNA): TGTGCCAGCAGCTCCCGGACTAGCGGGAGTGCAAATGAGCAGTTCTTC.

The chain couples TRBV4-2 to TRBJ1-5, with D possibly matching TRBD1 (5 bases). From germline, CDR1 is LGHNA and CDR2 YNFKEQ. CDR3 length: 16 amino acids. The germline V and J ends were trimmed by 2 bases and 6 bases, with 17 bases remaining between them. The CDR3 DNA reads TGTGCCAGCAGCCAAACATCCACGGGACCAGGTCAGCCCCAGCATTTT. Translating it yields CASSQTSTGPGQPQHF.

The chain joins TRBV5-6 to TRBJ1-2, with 8 positions matching TRBD1. The junction had 15 bases not matched to a gene; V was cut back by 6 bases and J by 8 bases. Germline V gene lookup returns CDR1 SGHDT and CDR2 YYEEEE. CDR3 length: 15 amino acids. The CDR3 loop reads CASIITGQAPEGYTF. The CDR3 nucleotides read TGTGCCAGCATCATTACGGGACAGGCCCCTGAGGGCTACACCTTC.

The genes are TRBV7-9 and TRBJ1-2; 7 bases are a match to TRBD1. The CDR3 spans 16 residues. Germline V gives CDR1 SEHNR, CDR2 FQNEAQ (reference sequence). V dropped 1 base and J dropped 4; count of bases not matched to a gene: 9. Here the CDR3 reads CASSLGPTGAPYGYTF. The CDR3 bases are TGTGCCAGCAGCTTAGGACCCACAGGGGCGCCCTATGGCTACACCTTC.

The V gene is TRBV4-1, the J gene TRBJ2-1; TRBD2 matches 10 bases. J was trimmed by 9 bases and V by 4 bases; bases with no gene match: 9. Germline V lookup: CDR1 MGHRA, CDR2 YSYEKL. There are 15 residues in the CDR3. CDR3 coding DNA: TGCGCCAGCAGCCTTCAGCGGGAGGGCCGGGTTGAGCAGTTCTTC. It yields the protein CASSLQREGRVEQFF.